These 5 T cell receptor beta chains share one sample of origin, sequenced in a study of T cells in Graves' hyperthyroidism and ophthalmopathy. RNA transcripts provided the source from which TCR beta CDR3 regions were amplified. In the first-round RT-PCR of the TCR CDR3, the HTBI primer set was used. Each CDR3 protein is one row after TCRdb ran MiXCR on the multiplex PCR reads. The table shows fewer than 400,000 distinct CDR3 sequences, with about 25% occurring only once. Sample: blood. The receptors shown here come from a man between 45 and 60 years old with Graves' hyperthyroidism.

This clonotype appeared many times. This sequence joins TRBV6-5 and TRBJ2-7; possibly TRBD1 or TRBD2 for D (5 bases each). V gave up 8 bases and J gave up 2 bases, with 16 bases separating them. Germline CDR1 MNHEY, CDR2 SVGAGI. CDR3 size: 14 residues. The CDR3 reads CASSAGTNPYEQYF. CDR3 coding DNA: TGTGCCAGCTCAGCCGGGACGAACCCCTACGAGCAGTACTTC.

This clonotype was found a few times. The chain combines TRBV19 with TRBJ2-3; the D gene is possibly TRBD1 (6 bases). This CDR3 comprises 13 residues. Trimming pared 2 bases from V and 3 bases from J, leaving 6 bases between. The germline CDR1 and CDR2 sequences are LNHDA and SQIVND (reference sequence). In DNA, the CDR3 is TGTGCCAGTAGTATACAGGGGACAGATACGCAGTATTTT. Its protein product is CASSIQGTDTQYF.

The chain uses TRBV5-1 and TRBJ2-5; possible D gene TRBD1, 6 bases. Looked up from germline, CDR1 is SGHRS and CDR2 is YFSETQ. CDR3 length equals 13 residues. V was shortened by 4 bases and J by 9 bases, with 16 bases between the two germline ends. Written as DNA, the CDR3 is TGCGCCAGCAGCACCGGGACACCAATGGCCCAGTACTTC. Its protein is CASSTGTPMAQYF.

This clonotype has only a few counts. This chain uses TRBV24-1 with TRBJ2-7; 10 bases are shared with TRBD1. The junction had 5 bases not matched to a gene; V was cut back by 4 bases and J by 0 bases. The germline V gene encodes CDR1 KGHDR and CDR2 SFDVKD. The CDR3 runs 16 residues. The CDR3 sequence: CATSETGTGASYEQYF. The CDR3 DNA reads TGTGCCACCAGTGAGACCGGGACAGGGGCCTCCTACGAGCAGTACTTC.

There are a few counts of this clonotype. The chain carries TRBV5-1 and TRBJ1-1, with D possibly TRBD1 on 5 matching bases. V dropped 5 bases and J dropped 1 base, with 9 bases sitting between them. This CDR3 spans 13 amino acids. Germline V gene data show CDR1 as SGHRS and CDR2 as YFSETQ. The CDR3 bases are TGCGCCAGCAGACAACAGGAGAACACTGAAGCTTTCTTT. This sequence encodes CASRQQENTEAFF.